One sample yielded the 2 T cell receptor beta chains listed below, sequenced in a study of cytomegalovirus exposure and HLA in healthy donors. Amplification used 60 Vbeta primers and 13 Jbeta primers. TCRdb's copy holds only in-frame clones and misses some; the assay was immunoSEQ multiplex PCR. The table shows fewer than 180,000 clones, with 79% occurring only once. The specimen was PBMCs. These receptors came from a man aged 45-60 years in good health and CMV-seropositive.

The CDR3 reads CASSVSSGRAEETQYF. The CDR3 region has the DNA TGTGCCAGCAGTGTTTCTAGCGGGAGGGCCGAAGAGACCCAGTACTTC. The chain has TRBV2 and TRBJ2-5; TRBD2 matches 12 bases. Looked up from germline, CDR1 is SNHLY and CDR2 is FYNNEI. V dropped 4 bases and J dropped 3; count of bases not matched to a gene: 6. This CDR3 region has 16 residues. The whole variable domain, remainder taken from reference TRBV2 and TRBJ2-5, is EPEVTQTPSHQVTQMGQEVILRCVPISNHLYFYWYRQILGQKVEFLVSFYNNEISEKSEIFDDQFSVERPDGSNFTLKIRSTKLEDSAMYFCASSVSSGRAEETQYFGPGTRLLVL.

This chain uses TRBV2 with TRBJ2-7, with 9 positions matching TRBD2. This CDR3 has 15 amino acids. With V trimmed by 2 bases and J by 4 bases, 6 bases remained unmatched. Germline-derived CDR1 and CDR2 are SNHLY and FYNNEI. Written as DNA, the CDR3 is TGTGCCAGCAGTGAACGAGCGGGAGGATGGTACGAGCAGTACTTC. It codes for CASSERAGGWYEQYF.